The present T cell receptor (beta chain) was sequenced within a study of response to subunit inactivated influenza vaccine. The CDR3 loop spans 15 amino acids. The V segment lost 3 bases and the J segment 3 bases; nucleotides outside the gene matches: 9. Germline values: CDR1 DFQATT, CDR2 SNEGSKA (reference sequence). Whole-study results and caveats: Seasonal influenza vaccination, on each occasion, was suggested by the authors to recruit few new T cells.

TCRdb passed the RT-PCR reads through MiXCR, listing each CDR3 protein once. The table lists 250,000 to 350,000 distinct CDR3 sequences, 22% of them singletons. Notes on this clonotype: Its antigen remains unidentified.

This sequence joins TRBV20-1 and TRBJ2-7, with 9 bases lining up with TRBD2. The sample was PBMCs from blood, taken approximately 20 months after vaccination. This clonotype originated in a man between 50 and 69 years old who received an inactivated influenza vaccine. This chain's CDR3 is CSASPRGLADYEQYF. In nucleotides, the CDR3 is TGCAGTGCTAGTCCTAGGGGACTAGCAGACTACGAGCAGTACTTC.